The 12 T cell receptor beta chains in this list originate from one sample, sequenced in a study of HIV-infected patients and healthy controls. Antiretroviral therapy had run roughly three months, about 14 weeks, before follow-up blood collection. All unsorted peripheral T cells were captured because whole blood was used without fractionation. Alpha and beta constant-region primers primed reverse transcription of about 500 ng RNA. Alpha and beta chain libraries were made separately by chain-specific third strand synthesis with multiplexing indices. Via MiXCR, TCRdb re-called the 5' RACE reads, giving one row per CDR3 protein. The sample lists under 7,500 distinct CDR3 sequences; around 8.1% were seen once. Source: blood, taken during antiretroviral therapy. The receptors stem from an adult with HIV infection.

This clonotype was found many times. This sequence joins TRBV28 and TRBJ2-7; 9 bases line up with TRBD1. V was clipped by 6 bases and J by 1 base; unmatched bases: 7. There are 15 residues in the CDR3. Germline V CDR1 and CDR2: MDHEN, SYDVKM. CDR3 coding DNA: TGTGCCAGCAGGGTACACAGGGGGCTTTCCTACGAGCAGTACTTC. It yields the protein CASRVHRGLSYEQYF. The full variable domain, with the rest looked up from reference TRBV28 and TRBJ2-7, is DVKVTQSSRYLVKRTGEKVFLECVQDMDHENMFWYRQDPGLGLRLIYFSYDVKMKEKGDIPEGYSVSREKKERFSLILESASTNQTSMYLCASRVHRGLSYEQYFGPGTRLTVT.

This clonotype showed up just a few times. V is TRBV12-3 or TRBV12-4 and J is TRBJ2-5; TRBD1 aligns across 7 bases. The V and J ends lost 5 bases and 3 bases, in that order; junction bases with no gene match: 6. This CDR3 spans 14 amino acids. The CDR3 loop is CASSRGQPEETQYF. CDR3 coding DNA: TGTGCCAGCAGTCGGGGACAGCCAGAAGAGACCCAGTACTTC.

There are a few counts of this clonotype. The chain employs TRBV7-8 and TRBJ2-1, with unresolved D. The V gene lost 2 bases and the J gene lost 0 bases, with 8 bases spanning the gap. The CDR3 spans 15 residues. The germline V gene encodes CDR1 SGHVS and CDR2 FQNEAQ. The CDR3 here is CASSLNIPSYNEQFF. DNA for the CDR3: TGTGCCAGCAGCTTAAATATTCCCTCCTACAATGAGCAGTTCTTC. The whole variable domain, remainder taken from reference TRBV7-8 and TRBJ2-1, is GAGVSQSPRYKVAKRGQDVALRCDPISGHVSLFWYQQALGQGPEFLTYFQNEAQLDKSGLPSDRFFAERPEGSVSTLKIQRTQQEDSAVYLCASSLNIPSYNEQFFGPGTRLTVL.

This clonotype showed up many times. This chain links TRBV7-9 with TRBJ2-5; weak D call: TRBD2 (5 bases). The CDR3 has 12 residues. Per germline, CDR1 SEHNR and CDR2 FQNEAQ (reference sequence). V dropped 7 bases and J dropped 3 bases, with 9 bases sitting between them. This chain's CDR3 is CASTGFEETQYF. In DNA form, the CDR3 reads TGTGCCAGCACGGGGTTCGAAGAGACCCAGTACTTC.

By share, this clonotype counts as medium-sized. The chain uses TRBV30 and TRBJ1-2, with 11 bases lining up with TRBD1. J was trimmed by 4 bases and V by 1 base; bases with no gene match: 8. CDR3 length equals 16 residues. Germline-derived CDR1 and CDR2 are GTSNPN and SVGIG (reference sequence). As DNA, the CDR3 is TGTGCCTGGAGTGGGACAGGGGGCGATAGACGCTATGGCTACACCTTC. It translates to CAWSGTGGDRRYGYTF.

This clonotype was recorded at least ten times. The V gene is TRBV12-3 or TRBV12-4, the J gene TRBJ2-5, with D perhaps TRBD1 or TRBD2 (5 bases each). The V gene lost 3 bases and the J gene lost 2 bases, with 13 bases spanning the gap. The CDR3 has 15 amino acids. The CDR3 DNA sequence: TGTGCCAGCAGTTTCGGGGACCGCCCTCAAGAGACCCAGTACTTC. It codes for CASSFGDRPQETQYF.

This clonotype qualifies as medium-sized. The chain couples TRBV2 to TRBJ2-1, with D perhaps assigned TRBD1 or TRBD2 (5 bases each). Germline loops: CDR1 SNHLY, CDR2 FYNNEI. The CDR3 contains 15 residues. V was trimmed by 5 bases and J by 2 bases, leaving 13 bases between them. The DNA of the CDR3 is TGTGCCAGCAGTTATAGCAGGGACCCCTACAATGAGCAGTTCTTC. Protein: CASSYSRDPYNEQFF.

This clonotype was detected many times. The chain couples TRBV18 to TRBJ1-2; D uncertain. The CDR3 is 14 residues long. V lost 3 bases and J lost 1, with 9 bases in between. Germline loops: CDR1 KGHSH, CDR2 LQKENI. Here the CDR3 reads CASSPSPDNYGYTF. For the CDR3, the DNA is TGTGCCAGCTCACCGAGTCCGGATAACTATGGCTACACCTTC.

This clonotype was recorded at least ten times. J is TRBJ2-3 and V is TRBV28; D is unresolved. Germline CDR1 MDHEN, CDR2 SYDVKM. This CDR3 has 15 residues. The V end lost 0 bases, the J end lost 1 base, and 8 bases lay between the germline ends. The CDR3: CASSLWGTGTDTQYF. In DNA form, the CDR3 reads TGTGCCAGCAGTTTATGGGGCACAGGCACAGATACGCAGTATTTT.

The table lists this clonotype with many counts. This chain uses TRBV9 with TRBJ2-2; 14 bases map to TRBD2. This CDR3 spans 17 amino acids. Germline V gives CDR1 SGDLS, CDR2 YYNGEE. J gave up 5 bases and V 2 bases, and 5 bases lay outside the gene matches. The CDR3, as DNA: TGTGCCAGCAGCGTGGGGACTAGCGGGAGTTGGACCGGGGAGCTGTTTTTT. Protein product: CASSVGTSGSWTGELFF.

V usage is TRBV5-4 and J usage is TRBJ2-3, with TRBD1 as a possible D gene (6 bases). This CDR3 region has 14 residues. V shed 2 bases and J shed 1 base, with 8 bases lying between them. The germline V gene encodes CDR1 SGHNT and CDR2 YYREEE (reference sequence). The CDR3 reads CASSLRTGTDTQYF. The CDR3 DNA is TGTGCCAGCAGCTTAAGGACAGGCACAGATACGCAGTATTTT.

The chain is built from TRBV2 and TRBJ1-1, with a tentative D call TRBD1 (5 bases). Germline loops: CDR1 SNHLY, CDR2 FYNNEI. V was trimmed by 6 bases and J by 12 bases, leaving 14 bases between them. This CDR3 is built from 11 residues. The CDR3 reads CASSRDGGPFF. The DNA of the CDR3 is TGTGCCAGCAGCCGGGACGGGGGACCTTTCTTT.